This entry describes one TCR beta chain. Germline V gene lookup returns CDR1 LNHNV and CDR2 YYDKDF (reference sequence). CDR3 length equals 14 residues. Trimming removed 3 bases from V and 5 bases from J; junction bases left unmatched: 5. These data come from a study of shared clonotypes between healthy human individuals. Generated by immunoSEQ multiplex PCR, the TCRdb table keeps only in-frame clones and is missing some. The table has around 2.5 million clones, over 85% seen once. Input material: naive CD4+ T cells from PBMCs. The subset was: CD45RA+ positively selected. This chain connects TRBV15 to TRBJ1-1; 8 nucleotides match TRBD1. This clonotype was sampled from a man aged 18 to 29 in good health. Some clones in this sample may be carry-over from other donors' samples. CDR3 nucleotides: TGTGCCACCAGCAGCTTACAGGGGGGAACTGAAGCTTTCTTT. Translation gives CATSSLQGGTEAFF.